Detailed here is one TCR beta chain. Its antigen remains unidentified. The sample originates from a study of human T cells and chemical hapten exposure. Study context: Small differences in pooled library volume mainly drove the variation in TCR yields per sample. Study-wide points: PT1 expanded TCR counts correlated positively with patch test score. The donors suffered from alopecia, so their immune response may not match that of healthy people. The formation of large CDR3 similarity clusters by expanded TCRs significantly exceeded that of controls.

The CDR3 has 14 amino acids. Germline CDR1 and CDR2: SNHLY and FYNNEI. V was trimmed by 6 bases and J by 3 bases, leaving 13 bases between them. Via MiXCR, TCRdb re-called the RACE reads, giving one row per CDR3 protein. The sample includes 65,000 to 100,000 distinct CDR3 sequences, 6.5% to 8% of them seen just once. Indicated time point: patch test 2, 6 weeks after DPC sensitization. The treatment here: therapeutic diphenylcyclopropenone sensitization with weekly scalp DPC. The clonotype was recovered from a woman aged 25 to 45 with alopecia areata. Some clones in this sample may be carry-over from other donors' samples. V gene TRBV2 combines with J gene TRBJ2-3, with D maybe TRBD2 (5 bases). This specimen was whole blood, taken in connection with sensitization to the hapten diphenylcyclopropenone (DPC). CDR3 in amino acids: CASRPSRVTDTQYF. The DNA for the CDR3 is TGTGCCAGCAGACCATCGAGGGTAACAGATACGCAGTATTTT.